These 15 T cell receptor beta chains were sequenced from one sample in a study of identical twins. TCRdb independently ran MiXCR on the 5' RACE reads; one entry per CDR3 protein. The data contain some 690,000 distinct CDR3 sequences, around 20% of them singletons. The same data also went into a second study, on T cells expressing NK-cell markers.

The sample consisted of PBMCs. Receptor source: a woman in her late teens or twenties in good health.

The V and J genes are TRBV20-1 and TRBJ1-2; TRBD1 matches 8 bases. The CDR3 spans 12 residues. Germline CDR1 DFQATT, CDR2 SNEGSKA (reference sequence). V dropped 6 bases and J dropped 0; count of bases not matched to a gene: 0. This CDR3 is CSADRANYGYTF. The CDR3 DNA reads as TGCAGTGCGGACAGGGCTAACTATGGCTACACCTTC.

A few counts support this clonotype. The rearrangement links TRBV5-1 to TRBJ2-2; maybe TRBD2 (5 bases). Germline-derived CDR1 and CDR2 are SGHRS and YFSETQ. CDR3 length equals 14 residues. V was cut by 0 bases and J by 5 bases, with 8 bases left in between. The CDR3 coding sequence is TGCGCCAGCAGCTTGGAAGCGGTGACCGGGGAGCTGTTTTTT. This gives the protein CASSLEAVTGELFF. The full variable domain, its missing parts supplied by reference TRBV5-1 and TRBJ2-2, is KAGVTQTPRYLIKTRGQQVTLSCSPISGHRSVSWYQQTPGQGLQFLFEYFSETQRNKGNFPGRFSGRQFSNSRSEMNVSTLELGDSALYLCASSLEAVTGELFFGEGSRLTVL.

This clonotype was observed a few times. The V call is TRBV10-3, the J call TRBJ1-1; maybe TRBD1 (5 bases). Trimming pared 8 bases from V and 6 bases from J, leaving 19 bases between. Germline-derived CDR1 and CDR2 are ENHRY and SYGVKD. CDR3 length equals 14 residues. The CDR3 DNA sequence: TGTGCCATCCACTCCAGTGGGGGGGTCGCTGAAGCTTTCTTT. It encodes CAIHSSGGVAEAFF.

This clonotype turned up a few times. The chain recombines TRBV15 with TRBJ2-3, with 12 nucleotides matching TRBD2. CDR3 size: 15 residues. V trimming: 6 bases; J trimming: 5 bases; junction bases outside the gene matches: 6. Per the germline V gene, CDR1 is LNHNV and CDR2 is YYDKDF (reference sequence). CDR3 nucleotides: TGTGCCACCAGTACGGGACTAGCGGGCGGAGATACGCAGTATTTT. The encoded protein is CATSTGLAGGDTQYF.

This clonotype was seen a few times. The chain links TRBV20-1 to TRBJ2-3; TRBD2 aligns across 7 bases. Germline V lookup: CDR1 DFQATT, CDR2 SNEGSKA (reference sequence). This CDR3 contains 15 residues. The trim removed 0 bases at V and 4 bases at J, leaving 7 bases unmatched. CDR3 coding DNA: TGCAGTGCTAGAGAACCAGCGGGGAGGGCAGATACGCAGTATTTT. Protein product: CSAREPAGRADTQYF.

This clonotype was detected a few times. The chain joins TRBV20-1 to TRBJ2-2, with 8 bases lining up with TRBD2. The trim removed 4 bases at V and 1 base at J, leaving 11 bases unmatched. The germline CDR1 and CDR2 sequences are DFQATT and SNEGSKA (reference sequence). This CDR3 contains 17 residues. CDR3 loop: CSATNPRGGRNTGELFF. The CDR3 DNA reads as TGCAGTGCTACAAATCCTCGGGGGGGCCGGAACACCGGGGAGCTGTTTTTT.

The gene calls are TRBV7-9 and TRBJ2-3, with D tentatively TRBD2 (5 bases). The CDR3 is 14 residues long. Germline-derived CDR1 and CDR2 are SEHNR and FQNEAQ (reference sequence). V lost 0 bases and J 6 bases, leaving 10 bases between the germline ends. CDR3 sequence: CASSLARLPDTQYF. The CDR3 DNA sequence: TGTGCCAGCAGCTTAGCGCGACTACCCGATACGCAGTATTTT.

This clonotype turned up a few times. The V call is TRBV9, the J call TRBJ1-2; 7 bases agree with TRBD1. The length of the CDR3 is 14 residues. V lost 3 bases and J lost 3; bases outside the gene matches: 5. CDR1 is SGDLS and CDR2 is YYNGEE in the germline V gene. In nucleotides, the CDR3 is TGTGCCAGCAGCGGGCGACAGGGTCACTATGGCTACACCTTC. Translating it yields CASSGRQGHYGYTF.

The chain has TRBV5-1 and TRBJ2-7; D tentatively fits TRBD1 or TRBD2 (6 bases each). The V gene's germline CDR1 is SGHRS and CDR2 YFSETQ. Trimming took 4 bases from V and 5 from J, leaving 13 bases between them. The CDR3 consists of 13 residues. The chain's CDR3 is CASSPGGWNEQYF. CDR3 DNA: TGCGCCAGCAGCCCCGGGGGCTGGAACGAGCAGTACTTC.

This clonotype was detected many times. The J gene is TRBJ1-2, the V gene TRBV5-1; D perhaps matches TRBD1 (5 bases). The CDR3 has 14 residues. Trimming pared 0 bases from V and 2 bases from J, leaving 8 bases between. Germline CDR1 reads SGHRS; CDR2 reads YFSETQ. The CDR3 is CASSLGPGNYGYTF. The CDR3 bases are TGCGCCAGCAGCTTGGGGCCAGGGAACTATGGCTACACCTTC.

This clonotype was counted only a few times. The genes are TRBV12-3 or TRBV12-4 and TRBJ2-3, with D perhaps TRBD2 (5 bases). The CDR3 is 13 amino acids. V was pared by 11 bases and J by 1 base, with 13 bases between. The CDR3 loop is CAGRTGGTDTQYF. The CDR3 DNA is TGTGCCGGACGGACTGGGGGCACAGATACGCAGTATTTT.

The chain joins TRBV3-1 to TRBJ2-1; weak D call: TRBD2 (5 bases). This CDR3 is 16 amino acids long. Germline CDR1 is LGHDT and CDR2 is YNNKEL (reference sequence). Between the trimmed V and J ends, which lost 4 bases and 0 bases, there was a span of 13 bases. For the CDR3, the DNA is TGTGCCAGCAGCCGGGGATCTGGGAGCTCCTACAATGAGCAGTTCTTC. Amino acids: CASSRGSGSSYNEQFF.

The chain recombines TRBV13 with TRBJ2-3, with 7 bases identical to TRBD2. V lost 1 base, J lost 5 bases, and 6 bases stayed unmatched. The CDR3 totals 15 residues. Germline-derived CDR1 and CDR2 are PRHDT and FYEKMQ (reference sequence). CDR3 residues: CASSLARGTIDTQYF. CDR3 nucleotides: TGTGCCAGCAGCTTAGCGCGGGGGACTATAGATACGCAGTATTTT.

Comments on this clonotype: A much larger clone lies one base from this, so it may be a read error. This likely comes from a read error, as the CDR3 has no conserved phenylalanine or tryptophan at its end. The genes are TRBV12-3 or TRBV12-4 and TRBJ1-5; no definite D call. The CDR3 is 12 amino acids. Trimming shortened V by 1 base and J by 5 bases, and 3 bases separated the two germline ends. CDR3 nucleotides: TGTGCCAGCAGTTTAGAGGATCAGCCCCAGCATTTA. As protein: CASSLEDQPQHL.

The chain has TRBV19 and TRBJ2-7; maybe TRBD1 (5 bases). V was cut by 4 bases and J by 3 bases, with 13 bases left in between. The length of the CDR3 is 14 residues. Per the germline V gene, CDR1 is LNHDA and CDR2 is SQIVND (reference sequence). CDR3 residues: CASSSPGPFYEQYF. The CDR3, as DNA: TGTGCCAGTAGTAGCCCAGGGCCATTCTACGAGCAGTACTTC.